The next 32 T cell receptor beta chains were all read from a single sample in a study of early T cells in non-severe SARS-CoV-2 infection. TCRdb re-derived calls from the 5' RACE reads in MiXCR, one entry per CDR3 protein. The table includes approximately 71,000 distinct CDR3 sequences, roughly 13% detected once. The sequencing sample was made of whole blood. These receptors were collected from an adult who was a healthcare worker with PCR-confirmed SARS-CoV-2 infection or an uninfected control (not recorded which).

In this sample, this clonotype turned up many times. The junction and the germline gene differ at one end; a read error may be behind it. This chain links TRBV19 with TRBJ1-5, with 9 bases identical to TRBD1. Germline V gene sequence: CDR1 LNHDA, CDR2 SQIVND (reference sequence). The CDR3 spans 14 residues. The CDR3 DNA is TGTGCCAGTAGTCCGGGACAGGGCAAGCAGCCCCAGCATTTT. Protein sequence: CASSPGQGKQPQHF.

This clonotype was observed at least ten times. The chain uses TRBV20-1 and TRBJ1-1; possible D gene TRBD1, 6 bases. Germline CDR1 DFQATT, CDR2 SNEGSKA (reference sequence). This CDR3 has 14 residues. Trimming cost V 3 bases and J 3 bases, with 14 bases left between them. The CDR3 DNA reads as TGCAGTGCTAGCCCTCCGGGGGCGGACACTGAAGCTTTCTTT. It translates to CSASPPGADTEAFF.

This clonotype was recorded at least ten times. The CDR3 protein is CASSLEFGTSTHNEQFF. For the CDR3, the DNA is TGTGCCAGCAGCTTAGAGTTTGGGACTAGCACTCACAATGAGCAGTTCTTC. J is TRBJ2-1 and V is TRBV7-9, with TRBD2 matching over 9 bases. The V and J ends lost 1 base and 5 bases, in that order; junction bases with no gene match: 9. The CDR3 extends over 17 amino acids. Germline V CDR1 and CDR2: SEHNR, FQNEAQ (reference sequence).

CDR3 nucleotides: TGTGCCAGCAGCCAAGGGCCCGGTGAGGGAAATGAAAAACTGTTTTTT. This sequence encodes CASSQGPGEGNEKLFF. This chain connects TRBV4-2 to TRBJ1-4; D gene unclear. The CDR3 spans 16 residues. V was cut by 1 base and J by 5 bases, with 14 bases left in between. Germline lookup yields CDR1 LGHNA and CDR2 YNFKEQ.

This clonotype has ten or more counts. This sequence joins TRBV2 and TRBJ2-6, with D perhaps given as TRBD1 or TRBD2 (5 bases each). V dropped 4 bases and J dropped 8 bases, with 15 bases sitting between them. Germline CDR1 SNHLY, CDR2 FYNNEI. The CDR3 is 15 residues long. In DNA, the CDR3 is TGTGCCAGCAGTGTTGGGGGTTTGAGGACCAACGTCCTGACTTTC. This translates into CASSVGGLRTNVLTF. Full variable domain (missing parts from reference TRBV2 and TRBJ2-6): EPEVTQTPSHQVTQMGQEVILRCVPISNHLYFYWYRQILGQKVEFLVSFYNNEISEKSEIFDDQFSVERPDGSNFTLKIRSTKLEDSAMYFCASSVGGLRTNVLTFGAGSRLTVL.

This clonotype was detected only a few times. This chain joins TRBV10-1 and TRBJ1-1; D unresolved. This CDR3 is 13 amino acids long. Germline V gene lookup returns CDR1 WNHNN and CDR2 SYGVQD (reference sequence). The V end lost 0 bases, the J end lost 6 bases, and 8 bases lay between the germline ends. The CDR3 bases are TGCGCCAGCAGTGAGTCGACAAGGGCTGAAGCTTTCTTT. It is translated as CASSESTRAEAFF.

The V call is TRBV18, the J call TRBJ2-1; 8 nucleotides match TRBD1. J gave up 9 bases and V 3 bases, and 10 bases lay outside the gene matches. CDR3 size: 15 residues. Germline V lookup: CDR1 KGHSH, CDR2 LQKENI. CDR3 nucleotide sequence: TGTGCCAGCTCACCTTGGACAGGGAAGGAAGGTGAGCAGTTCTTC. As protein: CASSPWTGKEGEQFF. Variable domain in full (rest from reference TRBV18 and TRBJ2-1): NAGVMQNPRHLVRRRGQEARLRCSPMKGHSHVYWYRQLPEEGLKFMVYLQKENIIDESGMPKERFSAEFPKEGPSILRIQQVVRGDSAAYFCASSPWTGKEGEQFFGPGTRLTVL.

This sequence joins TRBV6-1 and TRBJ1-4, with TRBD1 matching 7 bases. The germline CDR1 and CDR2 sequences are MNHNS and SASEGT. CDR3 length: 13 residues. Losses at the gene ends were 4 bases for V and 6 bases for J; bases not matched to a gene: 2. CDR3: CASSAGGDEKLFF. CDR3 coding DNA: TGTGCCAGCAGTGCAGGGGGGGATGAAAAACTGTTTTTT.

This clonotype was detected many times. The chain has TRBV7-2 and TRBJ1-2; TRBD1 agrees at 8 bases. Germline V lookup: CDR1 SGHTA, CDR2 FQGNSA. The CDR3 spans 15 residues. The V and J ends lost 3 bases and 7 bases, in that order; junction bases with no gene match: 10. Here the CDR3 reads CASSLETGTGRGYTF. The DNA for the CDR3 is TGTGCCAGCAGCTTGGAAACCGGGACAGGTCGTGGCTACACCTTC.

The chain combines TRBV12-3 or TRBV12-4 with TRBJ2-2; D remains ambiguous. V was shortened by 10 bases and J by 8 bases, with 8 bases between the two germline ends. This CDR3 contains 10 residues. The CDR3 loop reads CAIGRGELFF. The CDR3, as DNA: TGTGCCATCGGGCGAGGGGAGCTGTTTTTT.

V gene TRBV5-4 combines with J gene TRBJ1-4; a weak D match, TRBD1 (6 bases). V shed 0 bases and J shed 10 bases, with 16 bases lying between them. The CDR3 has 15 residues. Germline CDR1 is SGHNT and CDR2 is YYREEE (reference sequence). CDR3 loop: CASSLAGDTLRKLFF. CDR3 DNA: TGTGCCAGCAGCTTGGCCGGGGACACCCTCAGAAAACTGTTTTTT.

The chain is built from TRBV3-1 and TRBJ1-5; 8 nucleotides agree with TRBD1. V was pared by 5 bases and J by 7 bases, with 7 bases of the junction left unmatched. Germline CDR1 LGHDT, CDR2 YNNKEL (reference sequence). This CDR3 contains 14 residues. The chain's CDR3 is CASSYQGARQPQHF. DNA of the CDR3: TGTGCCAGCAGCTACCAGGGGGCGCGACAGCCCCAGCATTTT.

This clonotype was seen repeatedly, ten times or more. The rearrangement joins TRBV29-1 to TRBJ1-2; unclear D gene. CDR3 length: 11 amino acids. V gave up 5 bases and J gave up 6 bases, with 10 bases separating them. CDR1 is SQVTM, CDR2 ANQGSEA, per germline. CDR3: CSVKNPDGYTF. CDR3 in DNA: TGCAGCGTTAAAAATCCCGATGGCTACACCTTC.

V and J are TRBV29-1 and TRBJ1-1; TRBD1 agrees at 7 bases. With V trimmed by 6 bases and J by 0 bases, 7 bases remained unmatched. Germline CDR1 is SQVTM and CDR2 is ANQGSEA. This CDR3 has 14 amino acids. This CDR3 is CSVAGTVMNTEAFF. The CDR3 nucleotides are TGCAGCGTCGCCGGGACAGTCATGAACACTGAAGCTTTCTTT.

The CDR3 sequence: CASSVASGGYNEQFF. The CDR3 region has the DNA TGTGCCAGCAGCGTAGCGAGCGGGGGTTACAATGAGCAGTTCTTC. This chain connects TRBV9 to TRBJ2-1; the match to TRBD2 covers 8 bases. The ends lost 0 bases at V and 4 bases at J; junction bases unmatched: 3. Per germline, CDR1 SGDLS and CDR2 YYNGEE. The CDR3 totals 15 residues.

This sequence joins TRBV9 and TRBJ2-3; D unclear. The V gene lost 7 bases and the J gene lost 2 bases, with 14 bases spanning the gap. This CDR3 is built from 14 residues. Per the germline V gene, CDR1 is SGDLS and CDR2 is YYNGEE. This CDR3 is CASQTHPNTDTQYF. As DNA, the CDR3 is TGTGCCAGCCAGACCCACCCGAACACAGATACGCAGTATTTT.

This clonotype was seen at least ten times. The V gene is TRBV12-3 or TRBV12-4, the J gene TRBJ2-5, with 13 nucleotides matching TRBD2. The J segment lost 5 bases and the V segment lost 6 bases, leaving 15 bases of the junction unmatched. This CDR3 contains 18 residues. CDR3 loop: CASSPLYGTSGDLETQYF. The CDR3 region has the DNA TGTGCCAGCAGCCCCCTGTATGGGACTAGCGGGGACTTGGAGACCCAGTACTTC.

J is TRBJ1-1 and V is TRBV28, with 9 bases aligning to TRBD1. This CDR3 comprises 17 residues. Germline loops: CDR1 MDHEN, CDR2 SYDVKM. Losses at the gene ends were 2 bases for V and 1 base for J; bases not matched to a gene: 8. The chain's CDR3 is CASSLPGQGVRNTEAFF. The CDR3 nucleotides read TGTGCCAGCAGTTTACCGGGACAGGGTGTAAGGAACACTGAAGCTTTCTTT.

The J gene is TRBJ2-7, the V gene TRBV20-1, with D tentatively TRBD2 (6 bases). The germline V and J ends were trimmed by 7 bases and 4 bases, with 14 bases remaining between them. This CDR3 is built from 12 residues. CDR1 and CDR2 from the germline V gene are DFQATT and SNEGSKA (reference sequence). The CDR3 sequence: CSVSDGTYEQYF. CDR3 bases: TGCAGTGTATCGGACGGGACTTACGAGCAGTACTTC.

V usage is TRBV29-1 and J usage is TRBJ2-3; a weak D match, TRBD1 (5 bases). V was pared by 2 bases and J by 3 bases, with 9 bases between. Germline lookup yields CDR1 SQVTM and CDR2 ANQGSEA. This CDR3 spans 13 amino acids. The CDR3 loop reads CSVEQGITDTQYF. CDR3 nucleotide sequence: TGCAGCGTTGAACAGGGAATTACAGATACGCAGTATTTT.

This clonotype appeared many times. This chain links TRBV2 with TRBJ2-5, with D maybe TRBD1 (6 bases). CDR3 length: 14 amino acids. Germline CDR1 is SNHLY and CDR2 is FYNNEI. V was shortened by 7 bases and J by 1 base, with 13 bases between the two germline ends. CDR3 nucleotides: TGTGCCAGCAAATCTGTACAGGGCCAAGAGACCCAGTACTTC. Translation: CASKSVQGQETQYF.

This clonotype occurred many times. The chain's CDR3 is CASSLRASPEAFF. The DNA for the CDR3 is TGTGCCAGCAGTCTCAGGGCCTCACCTGAAGCTTTCTTT. The chain uses TRBV6-1 and TRBJ1-1, with a possible D match to TRBD1 (5 bases). Germline V lookup: CDR1 MNHNS, CDR2 SASEGT. This CDR3 is built from 13 residues. Trimming took 5 bases from V and 6 from J, leaving 13 bases between them.

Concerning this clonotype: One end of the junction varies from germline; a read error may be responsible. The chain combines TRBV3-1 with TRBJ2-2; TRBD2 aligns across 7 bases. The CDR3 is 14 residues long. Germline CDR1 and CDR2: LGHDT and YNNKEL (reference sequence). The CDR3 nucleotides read TGTGCCACCAGCGGGAAACCGAACACCGGGGAGCTGTTTTTT. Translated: CATSGKPNTGELFF.

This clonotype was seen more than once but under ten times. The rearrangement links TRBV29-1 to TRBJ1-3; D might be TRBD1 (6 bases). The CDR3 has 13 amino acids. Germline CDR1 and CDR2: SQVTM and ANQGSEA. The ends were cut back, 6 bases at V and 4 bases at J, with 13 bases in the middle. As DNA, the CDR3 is TGCAGCGTCTCCCAGGGGTTCGGAAACACCATATATTTT. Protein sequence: CSVSQGFGNTIYF.

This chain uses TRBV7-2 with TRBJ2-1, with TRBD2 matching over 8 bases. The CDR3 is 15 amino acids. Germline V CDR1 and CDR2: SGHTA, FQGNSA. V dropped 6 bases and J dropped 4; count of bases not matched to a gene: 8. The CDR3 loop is CASRILAGFYNEQFF. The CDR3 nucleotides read TGTGCCAGCAGGATCCTAGCGGGTTTTTACAATGAGCAGTTCTTC.

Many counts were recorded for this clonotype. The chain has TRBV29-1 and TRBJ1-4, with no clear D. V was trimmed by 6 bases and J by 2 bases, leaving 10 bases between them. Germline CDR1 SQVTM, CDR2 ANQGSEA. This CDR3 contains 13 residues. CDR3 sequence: CSVCQSTNEKLFF. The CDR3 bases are TGCAGCGTCTGTCAAAGCACTAATGAAAAACTGTTTTTT.

The CDR3, as DNA: TGTGCCAGCATGGAGACAGGGAGCTACGAGCAGTACTTC. The encoded protein is CASMETGSYEQYF. V gene TRBV12-3 or TRBV12-4 combines with J gene TRBJ2-7, with 7 bases fitting TRBD1. The CDR3 is made up of 13 amino acids. The V gene end was trimmed by 7 bases and the J gene end by 3 bases; junction bases not matched to a gene: 6.

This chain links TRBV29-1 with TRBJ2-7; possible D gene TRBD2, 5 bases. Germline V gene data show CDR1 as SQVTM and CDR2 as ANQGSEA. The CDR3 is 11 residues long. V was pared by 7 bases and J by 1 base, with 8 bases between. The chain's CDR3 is CSGRDSYEQYF. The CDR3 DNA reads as TGCAGCGGTCGGGATTCCTACGAGCAGTACTTC.

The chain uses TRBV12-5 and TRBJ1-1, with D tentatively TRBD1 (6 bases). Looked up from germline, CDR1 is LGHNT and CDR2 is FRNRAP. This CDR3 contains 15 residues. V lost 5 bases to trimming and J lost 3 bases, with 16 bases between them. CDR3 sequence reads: CASGPRGTVHTEAFF. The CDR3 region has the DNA TGTGCTAGTGGTCCGAGGGGGACGGTGCACACTGAAGCTTTCTTT.

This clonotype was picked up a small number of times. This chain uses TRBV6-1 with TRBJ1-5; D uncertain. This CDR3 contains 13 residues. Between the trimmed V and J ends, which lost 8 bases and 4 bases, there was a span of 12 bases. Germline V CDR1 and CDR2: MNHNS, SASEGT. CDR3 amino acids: CASESTGNQPQHF. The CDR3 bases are TGTGCCAGCGAGTCGACCGGAAATCAGCCCCAGCATTTT.

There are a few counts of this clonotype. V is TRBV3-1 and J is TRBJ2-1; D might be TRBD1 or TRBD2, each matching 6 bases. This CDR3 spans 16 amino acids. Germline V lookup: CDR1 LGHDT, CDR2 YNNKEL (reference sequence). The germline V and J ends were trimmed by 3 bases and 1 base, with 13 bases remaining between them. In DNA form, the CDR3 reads TGTGCCAGCAGCCAGAGGGGGGCCGAATCCTACAATGAGCAGTTCTTC. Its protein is CASSQRGAESYNEQFF.

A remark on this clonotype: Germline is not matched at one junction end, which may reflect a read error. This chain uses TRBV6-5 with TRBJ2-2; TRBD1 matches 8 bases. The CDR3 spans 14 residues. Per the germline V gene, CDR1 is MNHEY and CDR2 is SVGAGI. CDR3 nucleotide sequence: TGTGCCAGCAGGTGGACAGGGAACACCGGGGAGCAGTTTTTT. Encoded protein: CASRWTGNTGEQFF.